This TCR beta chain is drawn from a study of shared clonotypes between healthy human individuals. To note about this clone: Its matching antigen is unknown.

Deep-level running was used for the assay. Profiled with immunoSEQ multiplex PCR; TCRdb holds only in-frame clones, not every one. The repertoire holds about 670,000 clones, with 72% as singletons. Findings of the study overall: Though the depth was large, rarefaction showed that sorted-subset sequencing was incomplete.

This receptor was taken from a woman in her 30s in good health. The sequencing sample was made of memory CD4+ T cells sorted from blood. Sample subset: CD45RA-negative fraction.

CDR3: CASEGQQGYEQYF. CDR3 nucleotide sequence: TGTGCGTCAGAAGGGCAGCAAGGCTACGAGCAGTACTTC. This rearrangement joins TRBV10-3 to TRBJ2-7; D remains unclear. CDR3 length: 13 amino acids. The germline V gene encodes CDR1 ENHRY and CDR2 SYGVKD.